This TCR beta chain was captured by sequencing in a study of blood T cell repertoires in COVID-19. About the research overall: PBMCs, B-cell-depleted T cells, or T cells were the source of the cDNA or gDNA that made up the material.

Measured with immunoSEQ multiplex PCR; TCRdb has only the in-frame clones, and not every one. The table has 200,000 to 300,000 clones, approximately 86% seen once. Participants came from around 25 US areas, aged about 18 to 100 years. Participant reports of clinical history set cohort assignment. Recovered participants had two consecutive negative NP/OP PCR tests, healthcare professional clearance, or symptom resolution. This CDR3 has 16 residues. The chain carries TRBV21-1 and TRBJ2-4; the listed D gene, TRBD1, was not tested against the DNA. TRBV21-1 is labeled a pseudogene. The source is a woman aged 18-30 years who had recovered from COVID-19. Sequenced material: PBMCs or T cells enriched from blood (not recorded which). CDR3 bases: TGTGCCAGCAGCATTCGACAGGGGTTAGCCAAAAACATTCAGTACTTC. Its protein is CASSIRQGLAKNIQYF.